A single sample is the source of the 25 T cell receptor beta chains below, sequenced in a study of cytomegalovirus exposure and HLA in healthy donors. Primers for the PCR totalled 60 Vbeta and 13 Jbeta. This table comes from immunoSEQ multiplex PCR, and its TCRdb copy is limited to in-frame clones, with some not included. The sample contains 130,000 to 150,000 clones, roughly 80% of which appear only once. The sequencing sample was made of PBMCs. Every receptor here comes from a man in his forties in good health and CMV-seropositive.

The genes are TRBV10-3 and TRBJ1-4, with D possibly being TRBD1 (5 bases). There are 13 residues in the CDR3. Per germline, CDR1 ENHRY and CDR2 SYGVKD. With 2 bases removed from V and 8 bases from J, the gap between germline ends came to 9 bases. CDR3 in amino acids: CAISEVHREKLFF. DNA of the CDR3: TGTGCCATCAGTGAGGTTCACAGGGAAAAACTGTTTTTT.

This clone was counted only a few times. V usage is TRBV6-5 and J usage is TRBJ1-4; the D gene is possibly TRBD1 (5 bases). V was pared by 5 bases and J by 5 bases, with 15 bases between. The germline CDR1 and CDR2 sequences are MNHEY and SVGAGI. This CDR3 contains 15 residues. CDR3 in amino acids: CASSPWDGLNEKLFF. CDR3 in DNA: TGTGCCAGCAGTCCCTGGGACGGACTAAATGAAAAACTGTTTTTT.

The chain uses TRBV19 and TRBJ2-7, with D perhaps matching TRBD2 (6 bases). CDR1 and CDR2 from the germline V gene are LNHDA and SQIVND (reference sequence). Trimming pared 2 bases from V and 5 bases from J, leaving 16 bases between. The CDR3 is made up of 15 amino acids. CDR3 region: CASSIIGGIGHEQYF. The CDR3 DNA reads TGTGCCAGTAGTATAATCGGAGGGATCGGCCACGAGCAGTACTTC.

This chain uses TRBV6-5 with TRBJ1-1, with D hard to call. This CDR3 region has 16 residues. The V gene's germline CDR1 is MNHEY and CDR2 SVGAGI. The V gene lost 3 bases and the J gene lost 1 base, with 15 bases spanning the gap. The CDR3 sequence: CASSYLNPRGNTEAFF. The CDR3 DNA follows: TGTGCCAGCAGTTATCTGAATCCTCGGGGGAACACTGAAGCTTTCTTT.

This clone came up once. J is TRBJ2-7 and V is TRBV5-1; 9 bases align to TRBD2. The CDR3 consists of 15 residues. Germline CDR1 and CDR2: SGHRS and YFSETQ. Losses at the gene ends were 1 base for V and 3 bases for J; bases not matched to a gene: 5. CDR3 loop: CASSLRDSGSYEQYF. The CDR3 DNA reads TGCGCCAGCAGCTTGCGGGATAGCGGGAGCTACGAGCAGTACTTC.

The genes are TRBV7-2 and TRBJ1-1; maybe TRBD1 (6 bases). The germline CDR1 and CDR2 sequences are SGHTA and FQGNSA. With 5 bases removed from V and 5 bases from J, the gap between germline ends came to 18 bases. This CDR3 has 15 residues. CDR3: CASSPRGGAGTEAFF. The CDR3 nucleotides are TGTGCCAGCAGCCCCCGAGGGGGGGCGGGTACTGAAGCTTTCTTT.

This chain uses TRBV4-2 with TRBJ2-5; possibly TRBD2 for D (6 bases). Trimming stripped 3 bases from V and 4 bases from J, with 6 bases between. The CDR3 totals 12 residues. Germline V gene sequence: CDR1 LGHNA, CDR2 YNFKEQ. CDR3 sequence: CASSHGGETQYF. As DNA, the CDR3 is TGTGCCAGCAGCCACGGGGGAGAGACCCAGTACTTC.

This chain uses TRBV7-9 with TRBJ2-1; 9 bases agree with TRBD1. Per germline, CDR1 SEHNR and CDR2 FQNEAQ (reference sequence). J gave up 2 bases and V 3 bases, and 11 bases lay outside the gene matches. The CDR3 sequence is 18 residues long. Here the CDR3 DNA reads TGTGCCAGCAGCTTGGGACAGGGAAGTACAAGGGCCTACAATGAGCAGTTCTTC. Amino acids: CASSLGQGSTRAYNEQFF.

This clone was counted between two and nine times. V gene TRBV28 combines with J gene TRBJ1-2; D is perhaps TRBD1 (6 bases). The CDR3 contains 14 residues. Germline V gene lookup returns CDR1 MDHEN and CDR2 SYDVKM. Trimming removed 1 base at V and 4 bases at J, with 10 bases between. CDR3 in DNA: TGTGCCAGCAGTTTATCAGGGGTTGGCTATGGCTACACCTTC. It specifies CASSLSGVGYGYTF.

The chain links TRBV6-6 to TRBJ2-2, with D possibly matching TRBD2 (6 bases). The germline gives CDR1 MNHNY, CDR2 SVGAGI (reference sequence). V lost 2 bases, J lost 5 bases, and 15 bases lay in between. This CDR3 is 16 amino acids long. The chain's CDR3 is CASSYTHARGTGELFF. In DNA form, the CDR3 reads TGTGCCAGCAGTTACACACATGCACGGGGGACCGGGGAGCTGTTTTTT.

The genes are TRBV9 and TRBJ1-3, with 11 bases identical to TRBD1. Germline V CDR1 and CDR2: SGDLS, YYNGEE. After removal of 0 bases from V and 0 bases from J, the junction contained 8 bases not matched to a gene. This CDR3 is 19 amino acids long. CDR3 nucleotide sequence: TGTGCCAGCAGCGTAGCTATTGGACAGGGGGCACCCTCTGGAAACACCATATATTTT. It codes for CASSVAIGQGAPSGNTIYF. Full variable domain (outside the CDR3, taken from reference TRBV9 and TRBJ1-3): DSGVTQTPKHLITATGQRVTLRCSPRSGDLSVYWYQQSLDQGLQFLIQYYNGEERAKGNILERFSAQQFPDLHSELNLSSLELGDSALYFCASSVAIGQGAPSGNTIYFGEGSWLTVV.

J is TRBJ2-5 and V is TRBV4-1; 9 nucleotides align to TRBD1. The better agreement between TRBJ2-7 and the DNA end casts doubt on the J call. Germline assignment: CDR1 MGHRA and CDR2 YSYEKL. CDR3 length: 15 residues. This CDR3 reads CASSQVGTGLYEQYF. The CDR3 DNA is TGCGCCAGCAGCCAAGTAGGGACAGGGTTATACGAGCAGTACTTC.

This chain uses TRBV9 with TRBJ2-5; 10 nucleotides agree with TRBD2. J gave up 4 bases and V 3 bases, and 9 bases lay outside the gene matches. Per the germline V gene, CDR1 is SGDLS and CDR2 is YYNGEE. This CDR3 contains 16 residues. CDR3 nucleotide sequence: TGTGCCAGCAGCGCACTAAGCGGGAGGGAGGGAGAGACCCAGTACTTC. Encoded protein: CASSALSGREGETQYF.

V gene TRBV6-5 combines with J gene TRBJ1-1; TRBD1 is a possible D gene (5 bases). CDR3 length: 15 residues. The germline CDR1 and CDR2 sequences are MNHEY and SVGAGI. V lost 0 bases and J 4 bases, leaving 12 bases between the germline ends. The CDR3 region has the DNA TGTGCCAGCAGTTACTCCCAAGCAGGGATCACTGAAGCTTTCTTT. Protein: CASSYSQAGITEAFF.

The chain combines TRBV4-2 with TRBJ1-4; D ambiguous. V lost 2 bases to trimming and J lost 5 bases, with 15 bases between them. The CDR3 is made up of 16 amino acids. The germline V gene encodes CDR1 LGHNA and CDR2 YNFKEQ. CDR3 sequence reads: CASSQTRGGKNEKLFF. CDR3 bases: TGTGCCAGCAGCCAAACTCGGGGAGGGAAAAATGAAAAACTGTTTTTT.

This clone was seen a few times. The chain recombines TRBV19 with TRBJ2-7, with D possibly being TRBD1 (6 bases). V gave up 6 bases and J gave up 6 bases, with 21 bases separating them. This CDR3 has 15 residues. Germline assignment: CDR1 LNHDA and CDR2 SQIVND (reference sequence). The CDR3 nucleotides are TGTGCCAGTAGCAGCTCCGGGACACAGAGTGGCGAGCAGTACTTC. Translated, it gives CASSSSGTQSGEQYF.

The chain employs TRBV5-1 and TRBJ1-5, with D possibly TRBD1 on 5 matching bases. Germline lookup yields CDR1 SGHRS and CDR2 YFSETQ. The CDR3 consists of 15 residues. V was cut by 2 bases and J by 0 bases, with 9 bases left in between. Here the CDR3 reads CASSFDSYSNQPQHF. DNA for the CDR3: TGCGCCAGCAGCTTCGACAGTTATAGCAATCAGCCCCAGCATTTT.

The J gene is TRBJ1-2, the V gene TRBV5-6; possibly TRBD1 for D (6 bases). V was trimmed by 1 base and J by 4 bases, leaving 8 bases between them. CDR1 is SGHDT and CDR2 is YYEEEE in the germline V gene. The CDR3 loop spans 13 amino acids. The CDR3 DNA sequence: TGTGCCAGCAGCTTGAGGGGGGGCTATGGCTACACCTTC. It encodes CASSLRGGYGYTF.

J is TRBJ1-3 and V is TRBV28, with 7 bases fitting TRBD1. CDR1 and CDR2 from the germline V gene are MDHEN and SYDVKM. This CDR3 has 16 amino acids. Trimming at V came to 7 bases and at J to 0 bases, leaving 9 bases not matched to a gene. CDR3 region: CASTQPGQLSGNTIYF. Here the CDR3 DNA reads TGTGCCAGCACCCAACCGGGACAGCTCTCTGGAAACACCATATATTTT.

The rearrangement joins TRBV27 to TRBJ2-1; TRBD1 matches 7 bases. CDR3 length equals 13 residues. Germline V gives CDR1 MNHEY, CDR2 SMNVEV (reference sequence). V trimming: 8 bases; J trimming: 1 base; junction bases outside the gene matches: 2. As DNA, the CDR3 is TGTGCCAGCCGGGACAGTTCCTACAATGAGCAGTTCTTC. Its translation is CASRDSSYNEQFF.

V gene TRBV19 combines with J gene TRBJ1-1, with TRBD1 as a possible D gene (5 bases). The CDR3 totals 14 residues. V was trimmed by 4 bases and J by 7 bases, leaving 16 bases between them. Germline-derived CDR1 and CDR2 are LNHDA and SQIVND (reference sequence). The DNA of the CDR3 is TGTGCCAGTAGTAACCAACGGTGGGGCATTGAAGCTTTCTTT. Translating gives CASSNQRWGIEAFF.

About this clone: One end of the junction is discordant with germline, which a read error may explain. The gene calls are TRBV7-2 and TRBJ2-7, with D possibly being TRBD2 (5 bases). Per germline, CDR1 SGHTA and CDR2 FQGNSA. The CDR3 has 13 residues. The CDR3 region has the DNA TGTGCCAGCAGCCTAGCCAGCTCCTACGAGCAGTACTTC. Its protein is CASSLASSYEQYF.

The chain has TRBV2 and TRBJ2-5, with 9 bases matching TRBD1. Germline CDR1 reads SNHLY; CDR2 reads FYNNEI. The junction had 8 bases not matched to a gene; V was cut back by 8 bases and J by 7 bases. The CDR3 is made up of 13 amino acids. Here the CDR3 reads CASLQGAGGTQYF. The CDR3 nucleotides read TGTGCCAGCCTACAGGGGGCCGGTGGGACCCAGTACTTC.

This chain uses TRBV4-3 with TRBJ2-7; D unresolved. The length of the CDR3 is 13 residues. The germline gives CDR1 LGHNA, CDR2 YSLEER. With 0 bases removed from V and 5 bases from J, the gap between germline ends came to 8 bases. Written as DNA, the CDR3 is TGCGCCAGCAGCCAAGAGAGTTTCCACGAGCAGTACTTC. Its translation is CASSQESFHEQYF.

The chain employs TRBV20-1 and TRBJ1-2; unclear D gene. Germline loops: CDR1 DFQATT, CDR2 SNEGSKA (reference sequence). This CDR3 spans 10 amino acids. Trimming took 6 bases from V and 3 from J, leaving 5 bases between them. The CDR3: CSALHYGYTF. The CDR3, as DNA: TGCAGTGCCCTCCACTATGGCTACACCTTC.